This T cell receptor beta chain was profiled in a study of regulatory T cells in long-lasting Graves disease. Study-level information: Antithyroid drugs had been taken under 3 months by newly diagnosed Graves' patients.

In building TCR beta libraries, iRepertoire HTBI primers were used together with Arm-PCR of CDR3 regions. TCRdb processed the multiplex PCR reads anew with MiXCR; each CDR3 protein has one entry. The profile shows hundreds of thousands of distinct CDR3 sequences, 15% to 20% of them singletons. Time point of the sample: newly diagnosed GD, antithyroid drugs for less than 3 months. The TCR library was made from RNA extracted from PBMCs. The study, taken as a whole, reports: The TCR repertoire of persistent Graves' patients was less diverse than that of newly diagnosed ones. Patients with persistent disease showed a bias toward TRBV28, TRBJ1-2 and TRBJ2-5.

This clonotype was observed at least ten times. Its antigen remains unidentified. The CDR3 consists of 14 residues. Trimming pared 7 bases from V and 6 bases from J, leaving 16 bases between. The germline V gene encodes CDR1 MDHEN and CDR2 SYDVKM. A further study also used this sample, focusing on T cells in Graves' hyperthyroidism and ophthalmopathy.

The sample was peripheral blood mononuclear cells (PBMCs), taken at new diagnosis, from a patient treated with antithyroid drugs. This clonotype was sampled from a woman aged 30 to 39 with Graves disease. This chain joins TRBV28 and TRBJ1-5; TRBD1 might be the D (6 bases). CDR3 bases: TGTGCCAGCACCACTGGGGGGGGCCGTCAGCCCCAGCATTTT. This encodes CASTTGGGRQPQHF.